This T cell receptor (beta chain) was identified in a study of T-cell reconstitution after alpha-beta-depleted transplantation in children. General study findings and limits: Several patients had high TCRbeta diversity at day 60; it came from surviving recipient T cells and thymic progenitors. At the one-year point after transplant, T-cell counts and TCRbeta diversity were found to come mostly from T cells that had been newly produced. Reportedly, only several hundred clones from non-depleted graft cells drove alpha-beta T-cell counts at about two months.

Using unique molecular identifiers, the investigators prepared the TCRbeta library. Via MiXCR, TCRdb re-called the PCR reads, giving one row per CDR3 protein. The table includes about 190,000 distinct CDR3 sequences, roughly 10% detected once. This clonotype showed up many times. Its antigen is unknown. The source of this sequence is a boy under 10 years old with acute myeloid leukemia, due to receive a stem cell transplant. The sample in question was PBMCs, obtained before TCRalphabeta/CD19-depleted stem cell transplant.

CDR3 loop: CASRVRTGGKAGELFF. The CDR3 nucleotides are TGTGCCAGCAGGGTAAGGACAGGGGGCAAGGCCGGGGAGCTGTTTTTT. This sequence joins TRBV3-1 and TRBJ2-2; TRBD1 matches 11 bases. The V gene end was trimmed by 6 bases and the J gene end by 6 bases; junction bases not matched to a gene: 9. Germline V gene lookup returns CDR1 LGHDT and CDR2 YNNKEL (reference sequence). The CDR3 length is 16 residues.